Listed below are T cell receptor beta chains from one sample, sequenced in a study of response to subunit inactivated influenza vaccine. Using its own MiXCR run on the RT-PCR reads, TCRdb lists one record per CDR3 protein. The sample lists a few hundred thousand distinct CDR3 sequences; about 20% were seen once. Sequencing was performed on PBMCs from blood, taken about 19 months after vaccination. Source of these receptors: a man aged 50 to 75 who received an inactivated influenza vaccine. Each CDR3 is given with its conserved first and last residue. Fields, in order: J gene, clone size, V gene, D gene, CDR3 protein, CDR3 DNA. A D gene is named only where the DNA matches it firmly. Only part of the rows carry a size: once, few, many, or a class if the clone is expanded.

J: TRBJ2-3
size: few
V: TRBV5-5
D: TRBD1
CDR3: CASSTDRNRGDTQYF
DNA: TGTGCCAGCAGCACGGACAGGAACCGAGGAGATACGCAGTATTTT

J: TRBJ2-5
size: NA
V: TRBV20-1
D: NA
CDR3: CSARIEETQYF
DNA: TGCAGTGCCAGAATCGAAGAGACCCAGTACTTC

J: TRBJ2-1
size: few
V: TRBV5-1
D: NA
CDR3: CASSWTPSSYNEQFF
DNA: TGCGCCAGCAGCTGGACGCCAAGCTCCTACAATGAGCAGTTCTTC

J: TRBJ1-3
size: NA
V: TRBV18
D: NA
CDR3: CASSPNRTAGNTIYF
DNA: TGTGCCAGCTCACCAAACCGGACAGCTGGAAACACCATATATTTT

J: TRBJ1-1
size: many
V: TRBV12-3/TRBV12-4
D: NA
CDR3: CASSPGGSNTEAFF
DNA: TGTGCCAGCAGTCCCGGGGGGTCGAACACTGAAGCTTTCTTT

J: TRBJ2-6
size: few
V: TRBV6-2/TRBV6-3
D: NA
CDR3: CASSLSFSGANVLTF
DNA: TGTGCCAGCAGCCTTTCGTTCTCTGGGGCCAACGTCCTGACTTTC

J: TRBJ1-5
size: NA
V: TRBV29-1
D: TRBD1
CDR3: CSASTGVYNQPQHF
DNA: TGCAGCGCCTCAACAGGGGTTTACAATCAGCCCCAGCATTTT

J: TRBJ1-2
size: few
V: TRBV19
D: NA
CDR3: CASTPQVDLGGYTF
DNA: TGTGCCAGTACCCCCCAGGTCGACTTGGGTGGCTACACCTTC

J: TRBJ2-3
size: NA
V: TRBV29-1
D: NA
CDR3: CSVGVSTTTDTQYF
DNA: TGCAGCGTTGGGGTATCCACCACCACAGATACGCAGTATTTT

J: TRBJ2-6
size: NA
V: TRBV29-1
D: NA
CDR3: CSVMMGPASGANVLTF
DNA: TGCAGCGTAATGATGGGGCCTGCCTCTGGGGCCAACGTCCTGACTTTC

J: TRBJ2-3
size: many
V: TRBV7-2
D: TRBD2
CDR3: CASSLFGGGRTDTQYF
DNA: TGTGCCAGCAGCTTATTTGGGGGCGGGAGGACAGATACGCAGTATTTT

J: TRBJ1-6
size: few
V: TRBV11-2
D: TRBD1
CDR3: CASSLTYRGLLNNSPLHF
DNA: TGTGCCAGCAGCTTAACCTACAGGGGGCTTTTAAATAATTCACCCCTCCACTTT

J: TRBJ2-3
size: NA
V: TRBV7-2
D: TRBD2
CDR3: CASSLTSGITADTQYF
DNA: TGTGCCAGCAGCTTGACTAGCGGGATTACGGCAGATACGCAGTATTTT

J: TRBJ1-2
size: few
V: TRBV5-1
D: NA
CDR3: CASSKGEVGYTF
DNA: TGCGCCAGCTCGAAGGGAGAAGTGGGCTACACCTTC

J: TRBJ1-1
size: few
V: TRBV7-2
D: NA
CDR3: CASSRGRGANTEAFF
DNA: TGTGCCAGCAGCAGAGGCAGGGGAGCGAACACTGAAGCTTTCTTT

J: TRBJ2-1
size: NA
V: TRBV6-2/TRBV6-3
D: NA
CDR3: CASSYLRGSSYNEQFF
DNA: TGTGCCAGCAGTTACTTGCGCGGTAGCTCCTACAATGAGCAGTTCTTC

J: TRBJ2-5
size: NA
V: TRBV6-5
D: NA
CDR3: CASSYLASQETQYF
DNA: TGTGCCAGCAGTTACTTGGCTTCCCAAGAGACCCAGTACTTC

J: TRBJ1-4
size: NA
V: TRBV20-1
D: TRBD1
CDR3: CSAGPPTGQGGRKLFF
DNA: TGCAGTGCTGGTCCGCCTACGGGACAGGGTGGGCGAAAACTGTTTTTT

J: TRBJ1-1
size: few
V: TRBV12-3/TRBV12-4
D: NA
CDR3: CASSLSAGQTEAFF
DNA: TGTGCCAGCAGTTTAAGTGCAGGGCAGACTGAAGCTTTCTTT

J: TRBJ1-6
size: NA
V: TRBV2
D: TRBD1
CDR3: CASRTRQGDSPLHF
DNA: TGTGCCAGCAGAACCCGACAGGGCGACTCACCCCTCCACTTT

J: TRBJ2-7
size: NA
V: TRBV4-3
D: TRBD2
CDR3: CASSQEAGGSYEKYF
DNA: TGCGCCAGCAGCCAGGAAGCGGGAGGCTCCTACGAGAAGTACTTC

J: TRBJ2-7
size: few
V: TRBV20-1
D: NA
CDR3: CSATNYEQYF
DNA: TGCAGCGCGACTAACTACGAGCAGTACTTC

J: TRBJ2-2
size: NA
V: TRBV2
D: TRBD2
CDR3: CASSPPGVAGGRVTGELFF
DNA: TGTGCCAGCTCCCCTCCGGGTGTAGCGGGGGGTCGGGTGACCGGGGAGCTGTTTTTT

J: TRBJ2-1
size: NA
V: TRBV3-1
D: NA
CDR3: CASSQDAGRYNEQFF
DNA: TGTGCCAGCAGCCAAGACGCGGGTCGCTACAATGAGCAGTTCTTC

J: TRBJ2-7
size: many
V: TRBV12-3/TRBV12-4
D: TRBD1
CDR3: CASSLDRTYEQYF
DNA: TGTGCCAGCAGTTTGGACAGGACCTACGAGCAGTACTTC

J: TRBJ1-4
size: many
V: TRBV12-3/TRBV12-4
D: TRBD1
CDR3: CASRPGQGRGEKLFF
DNA: TGTGCCAGCAGGCCCGGACAGGGGAGAGGAGAAAAACTGTTTTTT

J: TRBJ1-2
size: NA
V: TRBV4-2
D: TRBD1
CDR3: CASSHWTGSQRDGYTF
DNA: TGTGCCAGCAGCCATTGGACAGGGAGCCAAAGGGATGGCTACACCTTC

J: TRBJ1-5
size: few
V: TRBV19
D: NA
CDR3: CASSWGGASDNQPQHF
DNA: TGTGCCAGTAGTTGGGGGGGCGCATCGGACAATCAGCCCCAGCATTTT

J: TRBJ2-4
size: once
V: TRBV2
D: NA
CDR3: CASSELRQASSQAIQYF
DNA: TGTGCCAGCAGTGAATTGAGACAGGCTTCGAGCCAGGCCATTCAGTACTTC

J: TRBJ1-4
size: many
V: TRBV9
D: TRBD1
CDR3: CASSVEEGAGLFF
DNA: TGTGCCAGCAGCGTAGAAGAGGGGGCCGGACTGTTTTTT

J: TRBJ1-6
size: many
V: TRBV12-3/TRBV12-4
D: NA
CDR3: CASSQALAKSPLHF
DNA: TGTGCCAGCAGCCAAGCCCTGGCGAAGTCACCCCTCCACTTT

J: TRBJ1-2
size: NA
V: TRBV2
D: TRBD1
CDR3: CASIRDSAPNYGYTF
DNA: TGTGCCAGCATCCGGGACAGTGCTCCTAACTATGGCTACACCTTC

J: TRBJ1-4
size: NA
V: TRBV12-3/TRBV12-4
D: NA
CDR3: CASSLPGTEKLFF
DNA: TGTGCCAGCAGTTTGCCAGGAACCGAAAAACTGTTTTTT

J: TRBJ1-3
size: NA
V: TRBV18
D: NA
CDR3: CASSPSTGAASGNTIYF
DNA: TGTGCCAGCTCACCATCGACAGGCGCTGCCTCTGGAAACACCATATATTTT

J: TRBJ2-2
size: NA
V: TRBV19
D: TRBD1
CDR3: CASGSPGQGKAGELFF
DNA: TGTGCCAGTGGCTCCCCGGGACAGGGTAAAGCCGGGGAGCTGTTTTTT

J: TRBJ2-3
size: NA
V: TRBV5-1
D: NA
CDR3: CASSGGFGDTQYF
DNA: TGCGCCAGCAGCGGTGGCTTTGGGGATACGCAGTATTTT

J: TRBJ2-3
size: NA
V: TRBV12-3/TRBV12-4
D: TRBD2
CDR3: CASSLGGRAPDTQYF
DNA: TGTGCCAGCAGTTTAGGCGGGAGGGCCCCAGATACGCAGTATTTT

J: TRBJ2-7
size: NA
V: TRBV4-3
D: NA
CDR3: CASSQGKDYPYEQYF
DNA: TGCGCCAGCAGCCAGGGGAAGGACTACCCCTACGAGCAGTACTTC

J: TRBJ2-3
size: NA
V: TRBV7-2
D: TRBD1
CDR3: CASSLAGGLSTDTQYF
DNA: TGTGCCAGCAGCTTAGCAGGGGGCTTAAGCACAGATACGCAGTATTTT

J: TRBJ1-2
size: NA
V: TRBV4-3
D: NA
CDR3: CASSQGALGSYTF
DNA: TGCGCCAGCAGCCAAGGGGCCCTAGGAAGCTACACCTTC

J: TRBJ1-1
size: NA
V: TRBV12-3/TRBV12-4
D: NA
CDR3: CASSLGGRGGNAFF
DNA: TGTGCCAGCAGTTTAGGAGGGAGGGGAGGGAATGCTTTCTTT

J: TRBJ2-2
size: few
V: TRBV25-1
D: NA
CDR3: CASSERRAQGTGELFF
DNA: TGTGCCAGCAGTGAACGTCGGGCGCAGGGTACCGGGGAGCTGTTTTTT

J: TRBJ2-1
size: few
V: TRBV9
D: NA
CDR3: CASSLPLRSSYNEQFF
DNA: TGTGCCAGCAGCCTACCACTCCGGAGCTCCTACAATGAGCAGTTCTTC